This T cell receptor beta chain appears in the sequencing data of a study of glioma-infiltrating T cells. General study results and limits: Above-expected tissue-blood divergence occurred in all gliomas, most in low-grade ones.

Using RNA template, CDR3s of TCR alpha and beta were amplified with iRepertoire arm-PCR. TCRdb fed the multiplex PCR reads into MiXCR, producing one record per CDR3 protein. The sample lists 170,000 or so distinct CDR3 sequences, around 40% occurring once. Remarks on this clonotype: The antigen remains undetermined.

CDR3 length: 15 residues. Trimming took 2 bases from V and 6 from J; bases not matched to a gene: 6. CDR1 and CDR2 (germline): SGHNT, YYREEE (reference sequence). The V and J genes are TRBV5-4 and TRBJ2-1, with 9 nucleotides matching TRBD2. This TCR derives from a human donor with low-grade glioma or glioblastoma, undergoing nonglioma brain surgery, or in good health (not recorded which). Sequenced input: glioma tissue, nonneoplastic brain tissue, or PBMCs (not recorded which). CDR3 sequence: CASSLLTSGPNEQFF. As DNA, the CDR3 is TGTGCCAGCAGCTTACTGACTAGCGGACCCAATGAGCAGTTCTTC.